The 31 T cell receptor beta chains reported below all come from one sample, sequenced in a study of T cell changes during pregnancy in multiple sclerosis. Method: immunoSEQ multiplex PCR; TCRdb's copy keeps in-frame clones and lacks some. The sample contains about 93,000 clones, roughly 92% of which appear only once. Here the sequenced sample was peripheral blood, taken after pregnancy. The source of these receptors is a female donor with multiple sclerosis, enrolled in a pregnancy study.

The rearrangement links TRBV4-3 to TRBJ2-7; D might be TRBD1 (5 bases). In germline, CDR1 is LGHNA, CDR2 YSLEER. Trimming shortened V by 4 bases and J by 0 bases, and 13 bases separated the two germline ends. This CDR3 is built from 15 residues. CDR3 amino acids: CASSPSTDASYEQYF. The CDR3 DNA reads TGCGCCAGCAGCCCTTCGACAGACGCCTCCTACGAGCAGTACTTC.

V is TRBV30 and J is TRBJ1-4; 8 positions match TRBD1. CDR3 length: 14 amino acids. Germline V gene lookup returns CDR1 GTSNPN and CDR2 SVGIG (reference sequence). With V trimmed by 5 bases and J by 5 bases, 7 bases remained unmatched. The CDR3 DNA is TGTGCCTGGCTGTTCAGGGGGCGAAATGAAAAACTGTTTTTT. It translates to CAWLFRGRNEKLFF.

The CDR3 DNA reads TGTGCCATGGGCCGACTAGCGGGATCCTACGAGCAGTACTTC. Encoded protein: CAMGRLAGSYEQYF. The gene calls are TRBV10-3 and TRBJ2-7; 11 bases align to TRBD2. Trimming removed 9 bases from V and 1 base from J; junction bases left unmatched: 5. Per the germline V gene, CDR1 is ENHRY and CDR2 is SYGVKD. The CDR3 runs 14 residues.

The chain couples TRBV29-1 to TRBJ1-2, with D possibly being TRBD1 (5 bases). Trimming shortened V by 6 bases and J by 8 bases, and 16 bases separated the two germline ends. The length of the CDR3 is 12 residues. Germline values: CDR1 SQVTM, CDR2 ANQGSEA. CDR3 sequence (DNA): TGCAGCGTGGGGGGGGATACAAGGGGCTACACCTTC. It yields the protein CSVGGDTRGYTF.

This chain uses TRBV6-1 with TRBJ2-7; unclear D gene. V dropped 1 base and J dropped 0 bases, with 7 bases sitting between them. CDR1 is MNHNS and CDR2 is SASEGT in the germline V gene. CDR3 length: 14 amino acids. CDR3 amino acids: CASSEGAGSYEQYF. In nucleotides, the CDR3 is TGTGCCAGCAGTGAAGGAGCAGGCTCCTACGAGCAGTACTTC.

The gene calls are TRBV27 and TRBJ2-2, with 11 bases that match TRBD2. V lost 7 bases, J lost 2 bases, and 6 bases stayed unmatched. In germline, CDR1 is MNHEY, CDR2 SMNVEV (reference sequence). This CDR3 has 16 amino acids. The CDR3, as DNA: TGTGCCAGCAAAAGGGGACTAGCGGATAACACCGGGGAGCTGTTTTTT. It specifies CASKRGLADNTGELFF.

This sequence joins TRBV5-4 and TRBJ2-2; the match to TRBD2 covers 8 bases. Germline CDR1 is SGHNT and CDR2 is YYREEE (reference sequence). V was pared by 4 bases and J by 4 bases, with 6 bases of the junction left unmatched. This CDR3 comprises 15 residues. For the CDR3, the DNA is TGTGCCAGCAGCCCCGGGACTAGTCGCACCGGGGAGCTGTTTTTT. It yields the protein CASSPGTSRTGELFF.

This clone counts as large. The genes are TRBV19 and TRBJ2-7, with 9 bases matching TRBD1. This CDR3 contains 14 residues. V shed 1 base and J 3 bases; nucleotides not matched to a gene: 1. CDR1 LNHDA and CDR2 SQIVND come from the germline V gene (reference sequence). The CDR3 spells CASSIAGQGYEQYF. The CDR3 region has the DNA TGTGCCAGTAGTATAGCGGGACAGGGCTACGAGCAGTACTTC.

CDR3 nucleotide sequence: TGTGCTAGTGGTCTAACAGGGAATTCACCCCTCCACTTT. This translates into CASGLTGNSPLHF. The V and J genes are TRBV12-5 and TRBJ1-6; the D gene is possibly TRBD1 (6 bases). The CDR3 is 13 amino acids. The germline V gene encodes CDR1 LGHNT and CDR2 FRNRAP. V was cut by 5 bases and J by 7 bases, with 9 bases left in between.

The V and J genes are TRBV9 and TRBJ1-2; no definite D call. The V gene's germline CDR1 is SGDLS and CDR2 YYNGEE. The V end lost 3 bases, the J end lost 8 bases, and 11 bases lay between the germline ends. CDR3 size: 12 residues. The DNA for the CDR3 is TGTGCCAGCAGCGGGAGGAGGGCCGGCTACACCTTC. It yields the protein CASSGRRAGYTF.

CDR3 coding DNA: TGTGCCTGGACCCCGGTCGGGACAGGGAATCAGCCCCAGCATTTT. Its protein product is CAWTPVGTGNQPQHF. The genes are TRBV30 and TRBJ1-5, with 9 bases matching TRBD1. The CDR3 contains 15 residues. Germline CDR1 reads GTSNPN; CDR2 reads SVGIG (reference sequence). The ends lost 4 bases at V and 4 bases at J; junction bases unmatched: 8.

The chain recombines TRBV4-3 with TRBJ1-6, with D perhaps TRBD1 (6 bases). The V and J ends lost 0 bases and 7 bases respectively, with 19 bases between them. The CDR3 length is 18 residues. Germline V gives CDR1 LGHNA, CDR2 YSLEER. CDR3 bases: TGCGCCAGCAGCCAAGATCTCACAGGGCTTTTTCAGAATTCACCCCTCCACTTT. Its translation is CASSQDLTGLFQNSPLHF.

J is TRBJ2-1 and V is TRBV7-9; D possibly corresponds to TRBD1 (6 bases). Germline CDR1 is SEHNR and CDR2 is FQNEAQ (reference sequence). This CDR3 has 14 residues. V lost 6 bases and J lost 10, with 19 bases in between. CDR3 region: CASSKPVTGWEQFF. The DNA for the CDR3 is TGTGCCAGCAGTAAGCCGGTGACAGGCTGGGAGCAGTTCTTC.

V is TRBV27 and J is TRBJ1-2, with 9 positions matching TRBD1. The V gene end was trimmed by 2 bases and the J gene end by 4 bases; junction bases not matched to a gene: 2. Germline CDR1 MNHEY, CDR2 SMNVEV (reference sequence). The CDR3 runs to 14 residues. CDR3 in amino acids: CASSLRTGVYGYTF. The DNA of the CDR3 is TGTGCCAGCAGTTTACGGACAGGGGTCTATGGCTACACCTTC.

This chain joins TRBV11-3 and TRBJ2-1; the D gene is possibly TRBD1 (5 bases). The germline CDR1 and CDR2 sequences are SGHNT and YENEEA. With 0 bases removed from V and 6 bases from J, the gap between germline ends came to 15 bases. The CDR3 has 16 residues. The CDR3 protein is CASSLEGQVGVNEQFF. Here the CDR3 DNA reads TGTGCCAGCAGCTTAGAGGGGCAGGTAGGCGTCAATGAGCAGTTCTTC.

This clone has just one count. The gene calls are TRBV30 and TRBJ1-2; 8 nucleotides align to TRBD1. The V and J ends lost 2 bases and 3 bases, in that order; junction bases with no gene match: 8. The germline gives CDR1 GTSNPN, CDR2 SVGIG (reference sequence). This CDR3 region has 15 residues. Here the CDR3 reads CAWSQTGAQDYGYTF. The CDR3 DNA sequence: TGTGCCTGGAGTCAGACAGGGGCGCAGGACTATGGCTACACCTTC. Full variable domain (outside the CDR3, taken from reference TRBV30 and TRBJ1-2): SQTIHQWPATLVQPVGSPLSLECTVEGTSNPNLYWYRQAAGRGLQLLFYSVGIGQISSEVPQNLSASRPQDRQFILSSKKLLLSDSGFYLCAWSQTGAQDYGYTFGSGTRLTVV.

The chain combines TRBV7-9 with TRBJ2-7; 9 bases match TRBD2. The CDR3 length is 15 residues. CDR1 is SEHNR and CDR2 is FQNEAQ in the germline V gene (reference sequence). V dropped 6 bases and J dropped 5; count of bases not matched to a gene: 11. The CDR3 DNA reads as TGTGCCAGCAGGCCTCCCGCGGGAGGGCCCCACGAGCAGTACTTC. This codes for CASRPPAGGPHEQYF.

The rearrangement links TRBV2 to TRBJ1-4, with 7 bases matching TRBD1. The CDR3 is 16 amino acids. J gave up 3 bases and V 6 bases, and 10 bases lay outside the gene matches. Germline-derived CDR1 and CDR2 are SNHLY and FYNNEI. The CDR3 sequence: CASRINRQGPNEKLFF. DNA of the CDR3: TGTGCCAGCAGAATAAATAGACAGGGCCCTAATGAAAAACTGTTTTTT.

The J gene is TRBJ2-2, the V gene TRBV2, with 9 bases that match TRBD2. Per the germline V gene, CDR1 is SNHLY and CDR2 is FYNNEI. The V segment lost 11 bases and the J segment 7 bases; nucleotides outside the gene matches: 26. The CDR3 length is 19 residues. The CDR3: CAQGIPLSGLAGLGGELFF. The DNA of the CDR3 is TGTGCCCAAGGAATCCCTCTGAGCGGGCTAGCGGGATTAGGCGGGGAGCTGTTTTTT.

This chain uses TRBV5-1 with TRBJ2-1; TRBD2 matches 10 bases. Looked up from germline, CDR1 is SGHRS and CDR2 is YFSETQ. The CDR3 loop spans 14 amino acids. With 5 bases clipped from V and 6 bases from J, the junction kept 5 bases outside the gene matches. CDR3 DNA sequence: TGCGCCAGCAGGATGGCTAGCGGGAGCAATGAGCAGTTCTTC. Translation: CASRMASGSNEQFF.

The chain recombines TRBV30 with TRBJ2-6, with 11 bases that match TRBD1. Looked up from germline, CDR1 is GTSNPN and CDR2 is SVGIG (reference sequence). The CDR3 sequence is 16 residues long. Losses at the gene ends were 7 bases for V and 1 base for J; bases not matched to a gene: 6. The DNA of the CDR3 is TGTGCCTCGGGACAGGGGGTTCTGTCTGGGGCCAACGTCCTGACTTTC. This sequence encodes CASGQGVLSGANVLTF. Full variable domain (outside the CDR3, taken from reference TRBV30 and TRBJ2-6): SQTIHQWPATLVQPVGSPLSLECTVEGTSNPNLYWYRQAAGRGLQLLFYSVGIGQISSEVPQNLSASRPQDRQFILSSKKLLLSDSGFYLCASGQGVLSGANVLTFGAGSRLTVL.

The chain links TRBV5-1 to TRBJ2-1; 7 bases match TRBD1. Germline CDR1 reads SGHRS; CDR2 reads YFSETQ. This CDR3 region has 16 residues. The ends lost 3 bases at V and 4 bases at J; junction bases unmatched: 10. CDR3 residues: CASSSQGEPIYNEQFF. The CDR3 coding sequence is TGCGCCAGCAGCTCCCAGGGGGAACCAATATACAATGAGCAGTTCTTC.

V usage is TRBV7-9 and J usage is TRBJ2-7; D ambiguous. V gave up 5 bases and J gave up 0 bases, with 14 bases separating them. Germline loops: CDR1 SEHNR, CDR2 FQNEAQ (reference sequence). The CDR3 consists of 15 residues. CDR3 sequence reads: CASSPRAVSSYEQYF. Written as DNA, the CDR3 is TGTGCCAGCAGCCCTCGTGCGGTTAGCTCCTACGAGCAGTACTTC.

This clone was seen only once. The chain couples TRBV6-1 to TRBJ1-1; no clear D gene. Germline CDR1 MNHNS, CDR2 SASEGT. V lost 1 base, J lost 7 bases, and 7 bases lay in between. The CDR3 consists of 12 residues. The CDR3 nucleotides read TGTGCCAGCAGTGAAGGCTCAGTTGAAGCTTTCTTT. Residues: CASSEGSVEAFF.

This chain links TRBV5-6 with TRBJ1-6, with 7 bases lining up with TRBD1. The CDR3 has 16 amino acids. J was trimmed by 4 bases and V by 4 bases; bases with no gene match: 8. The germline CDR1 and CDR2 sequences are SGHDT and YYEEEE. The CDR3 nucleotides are TGTGCCAGCAGCCCCCGGGACAGCGATTATAATTCACCCCTCCACTTT. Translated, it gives CASSPRDSDYNSPLHF.

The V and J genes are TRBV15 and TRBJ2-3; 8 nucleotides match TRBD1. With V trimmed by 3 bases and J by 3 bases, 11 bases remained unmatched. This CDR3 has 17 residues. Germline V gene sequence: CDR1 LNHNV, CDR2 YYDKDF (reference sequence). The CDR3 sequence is CATSSDYTGGKTDTQYF. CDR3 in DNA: TGTGCCACCAGCAGCGACTATACAGGGGGAAAAACAGATACGCAGTATTTT.

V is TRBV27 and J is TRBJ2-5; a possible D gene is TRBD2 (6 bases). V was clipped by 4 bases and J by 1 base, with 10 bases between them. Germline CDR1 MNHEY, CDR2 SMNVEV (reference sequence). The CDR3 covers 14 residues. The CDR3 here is CASSSWTTQETQYF. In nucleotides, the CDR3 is TGTGCCAGCAGTTCTTGGACTACCCAAGAGACCCAGTACTTC.

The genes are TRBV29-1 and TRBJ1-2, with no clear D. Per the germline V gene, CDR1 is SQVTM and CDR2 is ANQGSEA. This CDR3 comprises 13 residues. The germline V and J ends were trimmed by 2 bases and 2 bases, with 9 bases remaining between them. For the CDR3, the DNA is TGCAGCGTTGAATATGCAGTCAACTATGGCTACACCTTC. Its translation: CSVEYAVNYGYTF.

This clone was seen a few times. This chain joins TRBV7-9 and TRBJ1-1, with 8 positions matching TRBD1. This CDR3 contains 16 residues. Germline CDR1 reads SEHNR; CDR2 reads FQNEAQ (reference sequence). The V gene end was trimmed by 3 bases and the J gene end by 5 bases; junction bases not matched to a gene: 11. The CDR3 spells CASSLASGTGETEAFF. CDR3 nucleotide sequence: TGTGCCAGCAGCTTGGCCTCCGGGACAGGTGAAACTGAAGCTTTCTTT.

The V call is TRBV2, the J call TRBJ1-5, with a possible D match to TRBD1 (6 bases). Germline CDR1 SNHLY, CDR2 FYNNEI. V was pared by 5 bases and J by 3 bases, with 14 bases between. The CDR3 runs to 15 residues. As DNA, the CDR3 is TGTGCCAGCAGTAAAAACGGACAGCTCAATCAGCCCCAGCATTTT. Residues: CASSKNGQLNQPQHF.

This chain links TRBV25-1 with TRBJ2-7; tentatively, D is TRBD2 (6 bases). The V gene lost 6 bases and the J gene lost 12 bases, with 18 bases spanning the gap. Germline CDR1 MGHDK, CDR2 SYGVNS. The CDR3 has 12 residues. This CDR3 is CASSQGGISSYF. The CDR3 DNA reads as TGTGCCAGCAGCCAAGGAGGGATATCCTCGTACTTC.